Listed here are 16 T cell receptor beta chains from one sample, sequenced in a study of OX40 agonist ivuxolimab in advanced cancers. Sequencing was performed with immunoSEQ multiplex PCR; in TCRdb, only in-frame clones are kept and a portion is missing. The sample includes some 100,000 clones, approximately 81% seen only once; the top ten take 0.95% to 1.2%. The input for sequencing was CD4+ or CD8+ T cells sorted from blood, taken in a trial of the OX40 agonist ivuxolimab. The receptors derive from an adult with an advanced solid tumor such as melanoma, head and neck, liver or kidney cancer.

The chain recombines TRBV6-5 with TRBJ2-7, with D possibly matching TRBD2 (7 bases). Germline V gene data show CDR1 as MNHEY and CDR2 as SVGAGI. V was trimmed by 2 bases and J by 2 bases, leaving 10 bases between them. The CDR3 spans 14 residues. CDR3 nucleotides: TGTGCCAGCAGTTACACAGGGACTACCTACGAGCAGTACTTC. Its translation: CASSYTGTTYEQYF.

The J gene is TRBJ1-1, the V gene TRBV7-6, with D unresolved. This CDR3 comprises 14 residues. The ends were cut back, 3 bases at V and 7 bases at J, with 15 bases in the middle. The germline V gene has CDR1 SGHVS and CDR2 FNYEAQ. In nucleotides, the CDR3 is TGTGCCAGCAGCTTGTCTTCCAAGACCAGTGAAGCTTTCTTT. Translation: CASSLSSKTSEAFF. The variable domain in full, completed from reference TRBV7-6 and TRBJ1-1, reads GAGVSQSPRYKVTKRGQDVALRCDPISGHVSLYWYRQALGQGPEFLTYFNYEAQQDKSGLPNDRFSAERPEGSISTLTIQRTEQRDSAMYRCASSLSSKTSEAFFGQGTRLTVV.

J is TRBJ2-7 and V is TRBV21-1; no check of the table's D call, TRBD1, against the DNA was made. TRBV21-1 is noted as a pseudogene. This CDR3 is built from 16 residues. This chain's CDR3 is CASSKVLGQGNYEQYV. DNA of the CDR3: TGTGCCAGCAGCAAGGTTCTTGGACAGGGAAACTACGAGCAGTACGTC.

The CDR3 DNA reads as TGTGCCAGTAGTAGACATCAGGTTGCGGGGAACACTGAAGCTTTCTTT. Encoded protein: CASSRHQVAGNTEAFF. The V call is TRBV19, the J call TRBJ1-1, with D unclear. CDR1 LNHDA and CDR2 SQIVND come from the germline V gene (reference sequence). The CDR3 consists of 16 residues. Trimming removed 4 bases from V and 1 base from J, with 16 bases in between.

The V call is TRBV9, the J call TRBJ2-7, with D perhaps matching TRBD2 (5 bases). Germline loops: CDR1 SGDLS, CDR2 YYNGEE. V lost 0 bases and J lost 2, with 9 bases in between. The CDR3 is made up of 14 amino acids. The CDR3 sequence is CASSVEDSTYEQYF. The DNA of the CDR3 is TGTGCCAGCAGCGTAGAGGACTCCACCTACGAGCAGTACTTC.

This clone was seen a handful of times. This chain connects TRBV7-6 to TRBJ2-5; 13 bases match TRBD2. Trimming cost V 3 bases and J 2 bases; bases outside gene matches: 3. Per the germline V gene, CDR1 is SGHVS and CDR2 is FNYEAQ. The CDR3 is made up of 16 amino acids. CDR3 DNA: TGTGCCAGCAGCTTTACTAGCGGGGGGGTACAAGAGACCCAGTACTTC. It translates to CASSFTSGGVQETQYF.

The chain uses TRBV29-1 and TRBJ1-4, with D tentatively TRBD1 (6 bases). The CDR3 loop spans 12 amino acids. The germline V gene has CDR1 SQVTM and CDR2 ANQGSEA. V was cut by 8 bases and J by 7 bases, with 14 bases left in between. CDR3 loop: CSRPGASEKLFF. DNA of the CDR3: TGCAGCCGCCCGGGGGCGAGTGAAAAACTGTTTTTT.

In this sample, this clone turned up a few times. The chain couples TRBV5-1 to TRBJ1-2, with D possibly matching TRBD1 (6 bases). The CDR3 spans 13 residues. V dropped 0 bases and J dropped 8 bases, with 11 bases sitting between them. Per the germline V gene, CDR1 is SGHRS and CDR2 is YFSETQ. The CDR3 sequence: CASSLAGAGGYTF. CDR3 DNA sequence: TGCGCCAGCAGCTTGGCAGGGGCGGGCGGCTACACCTTC.

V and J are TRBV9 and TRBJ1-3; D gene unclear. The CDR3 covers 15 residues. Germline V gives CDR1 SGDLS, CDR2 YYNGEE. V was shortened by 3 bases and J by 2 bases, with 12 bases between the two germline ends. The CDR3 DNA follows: TGTGCCAGCAGCGCCTCCGGGATACCTGGAAACACCATATATTTT. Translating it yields CASSASGIPGNTIYF.

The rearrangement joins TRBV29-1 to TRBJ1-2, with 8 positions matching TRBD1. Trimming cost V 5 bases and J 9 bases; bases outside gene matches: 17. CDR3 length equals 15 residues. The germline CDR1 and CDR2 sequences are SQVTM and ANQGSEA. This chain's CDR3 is CSVQGGTGGVWRYTF. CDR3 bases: TGCAGCGTTCAAGGTGGGACAGGAGGGGTTTGGCGCTACACCTTC. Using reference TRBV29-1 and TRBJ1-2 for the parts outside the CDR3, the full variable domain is SAVISQKPSRDICQRGTSLTIQCQVDSQVTMMFWYRQQPGQSLTLIATANQGSEATYESGFVIDKFPISRPNLTFSTLTVSNMSPEDSSIYLCSVQGGTGGVWRYTFGSGTRLTVV.

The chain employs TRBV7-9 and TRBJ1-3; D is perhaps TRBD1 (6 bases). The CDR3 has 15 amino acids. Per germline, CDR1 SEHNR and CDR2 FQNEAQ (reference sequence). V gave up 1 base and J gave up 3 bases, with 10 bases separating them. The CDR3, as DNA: TGTGCCAGCAGCTTAGTTACAGGGTTTGGAAACACCATATATTTT. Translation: CASSLVTGFGNTIYF.

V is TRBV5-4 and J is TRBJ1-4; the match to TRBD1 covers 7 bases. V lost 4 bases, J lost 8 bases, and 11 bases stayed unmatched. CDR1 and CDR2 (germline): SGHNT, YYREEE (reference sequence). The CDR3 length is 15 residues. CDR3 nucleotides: TGTGCCAGCAGCCCATCGTCCGGGACAGAGGAAAAACTGTTTTTT. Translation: CASSPSSGTEEKLFF.

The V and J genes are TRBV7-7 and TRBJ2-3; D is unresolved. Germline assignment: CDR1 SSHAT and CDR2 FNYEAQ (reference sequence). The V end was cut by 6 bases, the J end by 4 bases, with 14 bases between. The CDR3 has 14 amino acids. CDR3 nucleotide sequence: TGTGCCAGCAGTCCAGGCTGGGTTTCAGATACGCAGTATTTT. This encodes CASSPGWVSDTQYF.

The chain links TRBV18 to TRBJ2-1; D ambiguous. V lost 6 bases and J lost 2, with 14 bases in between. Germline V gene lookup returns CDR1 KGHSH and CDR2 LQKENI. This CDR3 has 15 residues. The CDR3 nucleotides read TGTGCCAGCTCGCCAGCAAGGACGACCTACAATGAGCAGTTCTTC. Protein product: CASSPARTTYNEQFF.

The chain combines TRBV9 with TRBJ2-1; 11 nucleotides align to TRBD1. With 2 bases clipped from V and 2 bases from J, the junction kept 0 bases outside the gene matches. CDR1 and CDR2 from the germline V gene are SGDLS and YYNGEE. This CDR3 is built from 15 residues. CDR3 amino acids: CASSVGQGAYNEQFF. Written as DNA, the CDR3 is TGTGCCAGCAGCGTGGGACAGGGGGCCTACAATGAGCAGTTCTTC.

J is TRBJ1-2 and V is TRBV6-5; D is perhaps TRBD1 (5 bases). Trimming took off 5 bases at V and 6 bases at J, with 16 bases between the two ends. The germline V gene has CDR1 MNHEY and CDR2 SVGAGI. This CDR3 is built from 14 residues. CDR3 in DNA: TGTGCCAGCAGTGAAAAAGAGGGGATCGATGGCTACACCTTC. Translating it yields CASSEKEGIDGYTF.